What follows describes a single TCR beta chain. The antigen this receptor binds is unknown. Base qualities are missing; no much larger clone stands one base away. Each collaborating institution followed its own protocols to collect whole blood in K2EDTA tubes. For TCRbeta analysis, collaborators shipped samples as frozen whole blood, isolated PBMCs, or DNA extracted from either of those sample types. The sample is drawn from a study of blood T cell repertoires in COVID-19 (dated by TCRdb to 2019 to 2021). About the investigation overall: Collaborator samples came from the United States, Italy and Spain and covered acute and convalescent phases of COVID-19. The prospective study material was composed of cDNA or gDNA derived from T cells, B-cell-depleted T cells, or PBMCs. Deeply sampled blood TCRbeta repertoires from subjects exposed to, actively infected with, or recovered from COVID-19 were included in the dataset. The repertoires were released in a freely available public database meant as a resource for research on the immune response to SARS-CoV-2. The samples were drawn from two sources: the first 160 participants of the ongoing ImmuneRACE study, and over 1,000 subjects contributed by 6 global collaborators. A de-identified subject ID, COVID-19 status, age in years and sex were almost always included in the sample metadata. Where HLA class I and class II types were available, the types were taken from metadata supplied by the sample provider, not from assay-based typing. Beyond this particular receptor, the publication reports: The quantity of clinical and demographic metadata differed by source and by participant and was supplied without curation.

TCRbeta CDR3 regions were amplified from genomic DNA using the immunoSEQ Assay, a bias-controlled multiplex PCR. Per the source publication's procedure: The number of nucleated cells in each sample was estimated by amplification of reference gene primers within the assay. To quantify the absolute abundance of each unique TCRbeta CDR3 rearrangement, sequence reads were collapsed and filtered. For each sample, productive Simpson clonality was calculated as the square root of Simpson's diversity index over productive rearrangements. Held by TCRdb, this immuneACCESS table contains in-frame sequences only and omits some clones. Under half of the omission traces to an unresolved V gene where checked; the cause of the rest is unknown. The V and J calls and clone size come from that table; D and trimming were worked out from the DNA. The sample profile shows 60,000 to 80,000 clones; 70% to 90% of them were found once. The leading ten clones occupy 20% to 25% of the sample.

The CDR3 goes from the cysteine to the phenylalanine over 14 residues. Only the CDR3 DNA stays, 42 bases, in frame from base 1. V trim: 6 bases; J trim: 2 bases; unmatched bases: 4. The germline V gene gives CDR1 as KGHDR and CDR2 as SFDVKD. The sample consisted of peripheral blood. The chain couples TRBV24-1 to TRBJ2-3, with 7 middle bases fitting TRBD2. The sequence was obtained from a man aged 50 to 59 with acute or convalescent COVID-19. The bases are TGTGCCACCAGTCAAGGGAGGGACACAGATACGCAGTATTTT. Its coded protein is CATSQGRDTDTQYF.